The entry that follows covers one T cell receptor (beta chain) sequence. The CDR3 runs 17 residues. V shed 6 bases, J shed 7 bases, and the junction held 15 bases outside the gene matches. Germline CDR1 is MDHEN and CDR2 is SYDVKM. The data derive from a study of T cell responses to AZD1222 COVID-19 vaccine. Clones were read by immunoSEQ multiplex PCR, and TCRdb kept only the in-frame ones, dropping some. The table records about 140,000 clones, 80% to 95% of them present only once. Source: peripheral blood, taken 28 days after the second AZD1222 dose. This clonotype originated in an adult who received the AZD1222 COVID-19 vaccine. The rearrangement links TRBV28 to TRBJ2-1; 10 positions agree with TRBD2. The CDR3 here is CASSTDFEREGRNEQFF. CDR3 nucleotide sequence: TGTGCCAGCAGCACCGACTTTGAGCGGGAGGGCCGGAATGAGCAGTTCTTC.